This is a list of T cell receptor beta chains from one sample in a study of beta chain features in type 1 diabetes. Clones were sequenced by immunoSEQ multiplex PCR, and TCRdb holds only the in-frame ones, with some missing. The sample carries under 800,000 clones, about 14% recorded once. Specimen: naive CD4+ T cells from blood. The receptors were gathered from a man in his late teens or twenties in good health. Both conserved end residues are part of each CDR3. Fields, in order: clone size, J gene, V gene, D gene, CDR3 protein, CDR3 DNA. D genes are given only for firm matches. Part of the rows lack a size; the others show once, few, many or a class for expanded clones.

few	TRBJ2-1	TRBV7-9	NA	CASSLSQKTEQFF	TGTGCCAGCAGCTTATCCCAAAAGACTGAGCAGTTCTTC
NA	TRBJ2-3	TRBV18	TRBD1	CASSRLTGLGVPSTDTQYF	TGTGCCAGCTCACGACTGACAGGGCTGGGTGTGCCTAGCACAGATACGCAGTATTTT
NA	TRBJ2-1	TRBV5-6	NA	CASSSYREQFF	TGTGCCAGCAGCTCCTATAGGGAGCAGTTCTTC
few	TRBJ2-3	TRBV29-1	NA	CSVVGADTQYF	TGCAGCGTTGTGGGGGCAGATACGCAGTATTTT
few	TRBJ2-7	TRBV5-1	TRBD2	CASSLVSGSSYEQYF	TGCGCCAGCAGCTTAGTTAGCGGGAGCTCCTACGAGCAGTACTTC
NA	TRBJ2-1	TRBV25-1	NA	CASSEIGRGSYNEQFF	TGTGCCAGCAGTGAAATAGGTAGGGGATCCTACAATGAGCAGTTCTTC
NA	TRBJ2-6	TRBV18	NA	CASSPSTSGANVLTF	TGTGCCAGCTCACCAAGCACCTCTGGGGCCAACGTCCTGACTTTC
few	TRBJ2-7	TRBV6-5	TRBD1	CASFGQGASEQYF	TGTGCCAGCTTTGGACAGGGGGCCTCCGAGCAGTACTTC
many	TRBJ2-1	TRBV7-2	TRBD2	CASSQKLAGGNEQFF	TGTGCCAGCAGCCAAAAGTTAGCGGGAGGAAATGAGCAGTTCTTC
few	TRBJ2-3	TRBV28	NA	CATHYTDTQYF	TGTGCCACCCACTACACAGATACGCAGTATTTT
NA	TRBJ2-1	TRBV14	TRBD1	CASSQLQQGASEQFF	TGTGCCAGCAGCCAACTACAACAGGGGGCCAGTGAGCAGTTCTTC
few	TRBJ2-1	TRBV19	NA	CASSVSTTGTRNEQFF	TGTGCCAGTAGTGTATCCACCACCGGGACCCGCAATGAGCAGTTCTTC
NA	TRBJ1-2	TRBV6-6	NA	CASSWSGQRGYTF	TGTGCCAGCAGTTGGTCAGGGCAAAGGGGCTACACCTTC
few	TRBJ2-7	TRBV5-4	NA	CASSPRAQGLYEQYF	TGTGCCAGCAGCCCCCGAGCCCAGGGACTCTACGAGCAGTACTTC
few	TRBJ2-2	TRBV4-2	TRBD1	CASSQTPGGYNTGELFF	TGTGCCAGCAGCCAGACTCCAGGGGGATACAACACCGGGGAGCTGTTTTTT
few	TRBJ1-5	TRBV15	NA	CATSRDIGGNQPQHF	TGTGCCACCAGCAGAGATATAGGGGGGAATCAGCCCCAGCATTTT
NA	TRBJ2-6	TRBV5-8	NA	CASSLRAAGANVLTF	TGTGCCAGCAGCTTGAGGGCTGCTGGGGCCAACGTCCTGACTTTC
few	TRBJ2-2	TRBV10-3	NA	CAISGNQGNTGELFF	TGTGCCATCAGTGGAAATCAGGGGAACACCGGGGAGCTGTTTTTT
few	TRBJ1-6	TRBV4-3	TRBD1	CASSQGGQAVSPLHF	TGCGCCAGCAGCCAAGGGGGACAGGCGGTTTCACCCCTCCACTTT
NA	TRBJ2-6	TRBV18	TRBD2	CASSPPGGIPPGANVLTF	TGTGCCAGCTCACCCCCCGGGGGGATCCCTCCCGGGGCCAACGTCCTGACTTTC
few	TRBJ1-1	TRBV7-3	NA	CASSPQGGFTEAFF	TGTGCCAGCAGCCCCCAGGGTGGGTTCACTGAAGCTTTCTTT
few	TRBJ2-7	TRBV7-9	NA	CASSLVGSSIDEQYF	TGTGCCAGCAGCTTAGTCGGGAGTAGCATCGACGAGCAGTACTTC
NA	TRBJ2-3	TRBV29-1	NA	CSVPGPVGTDTQYF	TGCAGCGTCCCGGGACCAGTAGGCACAGATACGCAGTATTTT
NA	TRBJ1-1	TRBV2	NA	CASSEQGSNTEAFF	TGTGCCAGCAGTGAGCAGGGATCCAACACTGAAGCTTTCTTT
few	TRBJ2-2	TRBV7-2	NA	CASSSTGPGELFF	TGTGCCAGCAGCTCTACAGGGCCCGGGGAGCTGTTTTTT
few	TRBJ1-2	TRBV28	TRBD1	CASSPPDRAGYGYTF	TGTGCCAGCAGTCCACCGGACAGGGCGGGCTATGGCTACACCTTC
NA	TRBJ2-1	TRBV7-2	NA	CASSLVGGPYNEQFF	TGTGCCAGCAGCTTAGTTGGCGGACCCTACAATGAGCAGTTCTTC
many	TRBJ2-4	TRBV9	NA	CASSFRDRQSIQYF	TGTGCCAGCAGCTTCCGGGACCGTCAGAGCATTCAGTACTTC
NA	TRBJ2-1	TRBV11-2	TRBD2	CASRPPGLEYNEQFF	TGTGCCAGCAGACCTCCGGGACTAGAATACAATGAGCAGTTCTTC
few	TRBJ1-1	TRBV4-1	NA	CASSPHGILNTEAFF	TGCGCCAGCAGCCCACACGGGATCCTGAACACTGAAGCTTTCTTT
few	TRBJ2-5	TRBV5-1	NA	CASSNQETQYF	TGCGCCAGCAGCAACCAAGAGACCCAGTACTTC
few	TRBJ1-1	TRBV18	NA	CASSPRLLPDTEAFF	TGTGCCAGCTCACCACGTCTTCTGCCCGACACTGAAGCTTTCTTT
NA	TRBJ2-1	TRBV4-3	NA	CASSLSGTKDEQFF	TGCGCCAGCAGCCTTTCCGGGACCAAGGATGAGCAGTTCTTC
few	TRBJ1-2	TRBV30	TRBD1	CAWSVTGANYGYTF	TGTGCCTGGAGTGTTACAGGGGCTAACTATGGCTACACCTTC
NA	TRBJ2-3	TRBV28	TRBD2	CASSLGVAGLGYF	TGTGCCAGCAGTTTAGGGGTAGCGGGGCTTGGGTATTTT
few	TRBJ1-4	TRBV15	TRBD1	CATSRDVNRGEKLFF	TGTGCCACCAGCAGAGATGTGAACAGGGGTGAAAAACTGTTTTTT
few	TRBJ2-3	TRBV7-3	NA	CASSLMTVGADTQYF	TGTGCCAGCAGCTTAATGACAGTCGGGGCAGATACGCAGTATTTT
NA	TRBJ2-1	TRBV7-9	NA	CASSLGIYNEQFF	TGTGCCAGCAGCTTAGGGATTTACAATGAGCAGTTCTTC
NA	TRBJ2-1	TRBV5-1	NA	CASSLTLDNEQFF	TGCGCCAGCAGCTTGACACTCGACAATGAGCAGTTCTTC
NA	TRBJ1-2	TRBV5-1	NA	CASSLGPLDLYGYTF	TGCGCCAGCAGCTTGGGGCCCCTAGACCTCTATGGCTACACCTTC